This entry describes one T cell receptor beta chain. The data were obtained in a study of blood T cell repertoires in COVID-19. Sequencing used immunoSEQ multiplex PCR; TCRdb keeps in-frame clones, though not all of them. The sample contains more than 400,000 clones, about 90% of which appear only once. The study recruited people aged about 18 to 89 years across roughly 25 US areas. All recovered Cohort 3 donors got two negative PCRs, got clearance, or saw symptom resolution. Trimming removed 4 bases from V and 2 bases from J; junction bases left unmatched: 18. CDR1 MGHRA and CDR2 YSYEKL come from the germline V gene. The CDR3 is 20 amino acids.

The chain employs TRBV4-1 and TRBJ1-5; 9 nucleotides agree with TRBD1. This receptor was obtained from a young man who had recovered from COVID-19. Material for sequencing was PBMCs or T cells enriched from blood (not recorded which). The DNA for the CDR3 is TGCGCCAGCAGCCGCGGAGGGAGGACAGGGGTGGTTTCGGGCAATCAGCCCCAGCATTTT. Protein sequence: CASSRGGRTGVVSGNQPQHF.